Here is one T cell receptor beta chain with its context. The data belong to a study of shared clonotypes between healthy human individuals. The donors, healthy adults who were HIV-negative, had experienced no recent acute infections or vaccinations. The CD4+ fraction was divided into a CD45RA+ naive subset and a CD45RA-negative memory subset. Produced via immunoSEQ multiplex PCR; TCRdb's table is partial and in-frame only. The profile covers about 1 million clones, with under 80% appearing a single time and approximately 1.5% taken by the ten largest. The sample comprised memory CD4+ T cells sorted from blood. Subset in this sample: CD45RA-negative fraction. The TCR was taken from a man aged 18-30 years in good health.

The CDR3 spells CASHRGGKNNQPQHF. The CDR3 DNA reads as TGTGCCAGCCATAGGGGGGGTAAGAACAATCAGCCCCAGCATTTT. This chain links TRBV6-7 with TRBJ1-5; possible D gene TRBD1, 6 bases. TRBV6-7 is sorted into the ORF group, with uncertain function. V lost 8 bases to trimming and J lost 3 bases, with 17 bases between them. This CDR3 contains 15 residues.